These 32 T cell receptor beta chains were sequenced from one sample in a study of CD8 T cells in ankylosing spondylitis. TCRdb re-called the 5' RACE reads with MiXCR, one entry per CDR3 protein. The sample records roughly 140,000 distinct CDR3 sequences, roughly 44% being singletons. Sequencing was done on a sample of synovial fluid, either unsorted or a sorted T cell fraction (not recorded which). The receptor set was obtained from a male donor with ankylosing spondylitis.

This clonotype was observed a handful of times. This chain connects TRBV11-2 to TRBJ2-1, with D perhaps TRBD2 (5 bases). Germline values: CDR1 SGHAT, CDR2 FQNNGV. Between the trimmed V and J ends, which lost 1 base and 10 bases, there was a span of 14 bases. The CDR3 is 14 amino acids. The CDR3 reads CASSLGGFFYEQFF. DNA of the CDR3: TGTGCCAGCAGCTTAGGCGGGTTTTTCTACGAGCAGTTCTTC.

This clonotype came up many times. CDR3 sequence (DNA): TGTGCCAGCAGTGCCCGACTAGCGGGGGGGCCCGGGAGGGAGCAGTTCTTC. This translates into CASSARLAGGPGREQFF. V usage is TRBV6-1 and J usage is TRBJ2-1; 14 bases align to TRBD2. The germline gives CDR1 MNHNS, CDR2 SASEGT. The CDR3 is 17 amino acids. The V segment lost 4 bases and the J segment 10 bases; nucleotides outside the gene matches: 12.

This clonotype was found a few times. The chain joins TRBV10-2 to TRBJ2-7, with TRBD2 matching 9 bases. The CDR3 covers 13 residues. From germline, CDR1 is WSHSY and CDR2 SAAADI. V shed 8 bases, J shed 2 bases, and the junction held 4 bases outside the gene matches. The CDR3 DNA reads as TGCGCCAGCGCGACTAGCGGTGCCTACGAGCAGTACTTC. Translating gives CASATSGAYEQYF.

The chain carries TRBV20-1 and TRBJ2-5, with TRBD2 identical over 14 bases. V trimming: 1 base; J trimming: 4 bases; junction bases outside the gene matches: 5. CDR3 size: 16 residues. The germline V gene has CDR1 DFQATT and CDR2 SNEGSKA (reference sequence). The CDR3 DNA is TGCAGTGCTAGAGCCCGACTAGCGGGAGGGCGAGAGACCCAGTACTTC. Translation: CSARARLAGGRETQYF.

The V gene is TRBV28, the J gene TRBJ2-3, with 10 bases aligning to TRBD1. This CDR3 spans 16 amino acids. Looked up from germline, CDR1 is MDHEN and CDR2 is SYDVKM. Trimming cost V 5 bases and J 6 bases; bases outside gene matches: 11. The CDR3 coding sequence is TGTGCCAGCAGTCCAGTCGACAGGGGGCTTGAGGATACGCAGTATTTT. This sequence encodes CASSPVDRGLEDTQYF.

This clonotype showed up many times. This chain connects TRBV29-1 to TRBJ1-2; D ambiguous. The germline gives CDR1 SQVTM, CDR2 ANQGSEA. The CDR3 is 15 residues long. V shed 0 bases and J shed 0 bases, with 11 bases lying between them. The CDR3 is CSVEDPPETNYGYTF. CDR3 DNA sequence: TGCAGCGTTGAAGATCCCCCGGAAACTAACTATGGCTACACCTTC.

The chain recombines TRBV28 with TRBJ2-7; 9 nucleotides match TRBD1. V lost 3 bases to trimming and J lost 3 bases; unmatched junction nucleotides: 3. The V gene's germline CDR1 is MDHEN and CDR2 SYDVKM. The CDR3 is 14 residues long. The CDR3 loop reads CASSFPGQGYEQYF. In DNA form, the CDR3 reads TGTGCCAGCAGTTTCCCGGGACAGGGCTACGAGCAGTACTTC.

The table lists this clonotype with a count of one. The chain employs TRBV6-6 and TRBJ2-1; maybe TRBD1 (5 bases). This CDR3 is built from 11 residues. In germline, CDR1 is MNHNY, CDR2 SVGAGI (reference sequence). Trimming removed 8 bases from V and 4 bases from J, with 6 bases in between. CDR3 sequence reads: CASGAYNEQFF. The CDR3 DNA follows: TGTGCCAGCGGGGCGTACAATGAGCAGTTCTTC.

CDR3 DNA sequence: TGTGCCAGCAGCTTGGACAGGGGGACTGAAGCTTTCTTT. Translation: CASSLDRGTEAFF. The chain links TRBV5-6 to TRBJ1-1; 8 nucleotides agree with TRBD1. The CDR3 consists of 13 residues. J lost 5 bases, V lost 0 bases, and 0 bases had no gene match. Germline V gene lookup returns CDR1 SGHDT and CDR2 YYEEEE. The full variable domain, rest sourced from reference TRBV5-6 and TRBJ1-1, is DAGVTQSPTHLIKTRGQQVTLRCSPKSGHDTVSWYQQALGQGPQFIFQYYEEEERQRGNFPDRFSGHQFPNYSSELNVNALLLGDSALYLCASSLDRGTEAFFGQGTRLTVV.

This clonotype was seen only a few times. J is TRBJ1-4 and V is TRBV27; 10 positions agree with TRBD1. Germline-derived CDR1 and CDR2 are MNHEY and SMNVEV (reference sequence). Trimming took 5 bases from V and 7 from J; bases not matched to a gene: 4. This CDR3 spans 14 amino acids. CDR3 nucleotide sequence: TGTGCCAGCAGTGCGACAGGGGGCATTGAAAAACTGTTTTTT. Translated: CASSATGGIEKLFF.

This rearrangement joins TRBV6-1 to TRBJ2-1; D is perhaps TRBD1 (5 bases). Germline V gene lookup returns CDR1 MNHNS and CDR2 SASEGT. The V end was cut by 8 bases, the J end by 1 base, with 18 bases between. The CDR3 spans 16 residues. The DNA for the CDR3 is TGTGCCAGCGGGGAACTGGGGCTGGCGTCCTACAATGAGCAGTTCTTC. It codes for CASGELGLASYNEQFF.

This clonotype was detected a few times. The chain employs TRBV28 and TRBJ2-7; a possible D gene is TRBD1 (6 bases). The CDR3 covers 14 residues. Germline assignment: CDR1 MDHEN and CDR2 SYDVKM. Trimming removed 3 bases at V and 4 bases at J, with 13 bases between. In DNA, the CDR3 is TGTGCCAGCAGTTTGGGGAACAGGGTGTACGAGCAGTACTTC. It codes for CASSLGNRVYEQYF.

The rearrangement uses TRBV20-1 and TRBJ1-1; the D gene is possibly TRBD1 (5 bases). Germline V gene lookup returns CDR1 DFQATT and CDR2 SNEGSKA (reference sequence). V was pared by 3 bases and J by 0 bases, with 11 bases between. The CDR3 extends over 14 amino acids. The CDR3 DNA is TGCAGTGCTAGCTCCGCAGGGATGAACACTGAAGCTTTCTTT. It specifies CSASSAGMNTEAFF.

In its sample, this clonotype was seen a few times. The J gene is TRBJ2-1, the V gene TRBV5-1; TRBD2 agrees at 10 bases. The CDR3 length is 14 residues. The ends lost 6 bases at V and 5 bases at J; junction bases unmatched: 5. Germline-derived CDR1 and CDR2 are SGHRS and YFSETQ. The CDR3 region is CASNDGLADNEQFF. In DNA, the CDR3 is TGCGCCAGCAATGATGGACTAGCGGACAATGAGCAGTTCTTC.

This clonotype appeared many times. The chain is built from TRBV29-1 and TRBJ2-1; 7 bases are a match to TRBD1. Germline CDR1 and CDR2: SQVTM and ANQGSEA. CDR3 size: 16 residues. The V gene end was trimmed by 6 bases and the J gene end by 0 bases; junction bases not matched to a gene: 11. CDR3 nucleotides: TGCAGCGTCGGGGTAGATAGGGGGCTCTCCTACAATGAGCAGTTCTTC. It is translated as CSVGVDRGLSYNEQFF.

The CDR3 DNA is TGTGCCAGCAGCTTACTGGTCCCACCCCGGGACAGGGCTCGTACAGATACGCAGTATTTT. Residues: CASSLLVPPRDRARTDTQYF. The chain recombines TRBV11-2 with TRBJ2-3; 9 bases line up with TRBD1. The CDR3 extends over 20 amino acids. V dropped 2 bases and J dropped 3; count of bases not matched to a gene: 18. Germline V gene lookup returns CDR1 SGHAT and CDR2 FQNNGV. Looking up the rest from reference TRBV11-2 and TRBJ2-3 gives the full variable domain: EAGVAQSPRYKIIEKRQSVAFWCNPISGHATLYWYQQILGQGPKLLIQFQNNGVVDDSQLPKDRFSAERLKGVDSTLKIQPAKLEDSAVYLCASSLLVPPRDRARTDTQYFGPGTRLTVL.

This clonotype was observed once. The rearrangement joins TRBV5-1 to TRBJ2-2; D not certain. The CDR3 is 16 residues long. Deletions cut 4 bases from V and 6 bases from J, with 19 bases between. Germline CDR1 SGHRS, CDR2 YFSETQ. The CDR3 reads CASSPHRVRRPGELFF. In DNA form, the CDR3 reads TGCGCCAGCAGCCCTCACCGGGTTCGCCGACCCGGGGAGCTGTTTTTT.

The chain has TRBV12-3 or TRBV12-4 and TRBJ1-3; no clear D. V dropped 8 bases and J dropped 0 bases, with 20 bases sitting between them. This CDR3 spans 17 amino acids. CDR3: CASAGLDTPYSGNTIYF. The CDR3 region has the DNA TGTGCCAGCGCAGGTCTAGACACTCCTTACTCTGGAAACACCATATATTTT.

The chain uses TRBV5-1 and TRBJ1-1, with 9 bases identical to TRBD1. Germline V gives CDR1 SGHRS, CDR2 YFSETQ. V dropped 5 bases and J dropped 3; count of bases not matched to a gene: 8. The CDR3 covers 15 residues. CDR3: CASRLTQGAYTEAFF. The DNA for the CDR3 is TGCGCCAGCAGGCTTACACAGGGGGCCTACACTGAAGCTTTCTTT. The full variable domain, its missing parts supplied by reference TRBV5-1 and TRBJ1-1, is KAGVTQTPRYLIKTRGQQVTLSCSPISGHRSVSWYQQTPGQGLQFLFEYFSETQRNKGNFPGRFSGRQFSNSRSEMNVSTLELGDSALYLCASRLTQGAYTEAFFGQGTRLTVV.

Regarding this clonotype: Here the CDR3 omits its conserved ending phenylalanine or tryptophan, so a read error is the likely source. The chain couples TRBV28 to TRBJ2-2, with TRBD1 matching 11 bases. Germline V lookup: CDR1 MDHEN, CDR2 SYDVKM. J lost 3 bases, V lost 10 bases, and 7 bases had no gene match. The CDR3 runs 15 residues. Here the CDR3 reads CATTSGQGDTGELFS. The CDR3, as DNA: TGTGCCACAACTTCGGGACAGGGGGACACCGGGGAGCTGTTTTCT.

A few counts support this clonotype. The rearrangement joins TRBV18 to TRBJ1-1; D is unresolved. The V end was cut by 8 bases, the J end by 0 bases, with 19 bases between. Germline V gene data show CDR1 as KGHSH and CDR2 as LQKENI. There are 16 residues in the CDR3. The CDR3 sequence is CASDTVGILMNTEAFF. CDR3 DNA sequence: TGTGCCAGCGACACCGTGGGGATACTCATGAACACTGAAGCTTTCTTT. Drawing the rest from reference TRBV18 and TRBJ1-1, the complete variable domain is NAGVMQNPRHLVRRRGQEARLRCSPMKGHSHVYWYRQLPEEGLKFMVYLQKENIIDESGMPKERFSAEFPKEGPSILRIQQVVRGDSAAYFCASDTVGILMNTEAFFGQGTRLTVV.

The chain combines TRBV15 with TRBJ2-1; 9 bases map to TRBD1. Germline-derived CDR1 and CDR2 are LNHNV and YYDKDF (reference sequence). The CDR3 extends over 15 amino acids. V shed 0 bases and J 4 bases; nucleotides not matched to a gene: 1. The CDR3 nucleotides read TGTGCCACCAGCAGAGAGGGGACAGGGTACAATGAGCAGTTCTTC. Encoded protein: CATSREGTGYNEQFF. The full variable domain, completed using reference TRBV15 and TRBJ2-1, is DAMVIQNPRYQVTQFGKPVTLSCSQTLNHNVMYWYQQKSSQAPKLLFHYYDKDFNNEADTPDNFQSRRPNTSFCFLDIRSPGLGDTAMYLCATSREGTGYNEQFFGPGTRLTVL.

The rearrangement links TRBV15 to TRBJ2-3; 14 bases map to TRBD2. With V trimmed by 6 bases and J by 4 bases, 6 bases remained unmatched. The CDR3 is made up of 16 amino acids. The germline gives CDR1 LNHNV, CDR2 YYDKDF (reference sequence). The CDR3 region is CATSSGLAGVSDTQYF. The CDR3 DNA sequence: TGTGCCACCAGTTCGGGACTAGCGGGAGTGTCAGATACGCAGTATTTT.

This clonotype appeared many times. The V and J genes are TRBV28 and TRBJ1-5; 9 bases fit TRBD1. Unmatched junction bases numbered 9, after V lost 8 bases and J lost 4 bases. CDR3 length: 15 residues. Germline assignment: CDR1 MDHEN and CDR2 SYDVKM. CDR3 in amino acids: CASRDRVDTNQPQHF. Here the CDR3 DNA reads TGTGCCAGCCGGGACAGGGTGGATACAAATCAGCCCCAGCATTTT.

In its sample, this clonotype was seen a few times. The rearrangement links TRBV20-1 to TRBJ2-7; D possibly corresponds to TRBD2 (6 bases). Trimming shortened V by 5 bases and J by 1 base, and 21 bases separated the two germline ends. Germline V gene lookup returns CDR1 DFQATT and CDR2 SNEGSKA (reference sequence). This CDR3 has 16 amino acids. CDR3 region: CSAGVTGVLGSYEQYF. For the CDR3, the DNA is TGCAGTGCTGGAGTTACGGGGGTTTTAGGGTCCTACGAGCAGTACTTC.

The table lists this clonotype with a count of one. The CDR3 spells CASSEARDAGTEKLFF. CDR3 nucleotides: TGTGCCAGCAGTGAAGCCAGGGATGCAGGGACTGAAAAACTGTTTTTT. The chain carries TRBV6-1 and TRBJ1-4; D possibly corresponds to TRBD1 (5 bases). V gave up 0 bases and J gave up 7 bases, with 15 bases separating them. The germline CDR1 and CDR2 sequences are MNHNS and SASEGT. This CDR3 spans 16 amino acids.

The chain carries TRBV12-3 or TRBV12-4 and TRBJ2-1; 8 bases fit TRBD2. V shed 7 bases and J 0 bases; nucleotides not matched to a gene: 2. The CDR3 length is 14 residues. For the CDR3, the DNA is TGTGCCAGCACCGGGACTAGCTCCTACAATGAGCAGTTCTTC. Protein: CASTGTSSYNEQFF.

The chain joins TRBV27 to TRBJ1-4; weak D call: TRBD1 (5 bases). The V end lost 3 bases, the J end lost 3 bases, and 8 bases lay between the germline ends. The CDR3 is 14 residues long. Looked up from germline, CDR1 is MNHEY and CDR2 is SMNVEV (reference sequence). The CDR3 DNA reads as TGTGCCAGCAGTTTTTTGGGGGCTAATGAAAAACTGTTTTTT. Translating gives CASSFLGANEKLFF.

This clonotype occurred many times. The genes are TRBV11-2 and TRBJ2-1; the match to TRBD2 covers 8 bases. V gave up 0 bases and J gave up 9 bases; unmatched junction bases: 7. CDR3 length: 15 residues. CDR1 is SGHAT and CDR2 is FQNNGV in the germline V gene. The CDR3 is CASSLESGGYVEQFF. The CDR3 DNA is TGTGCCAGCAGCTTAGAATCGGGGGGGTACGTTGAGCAGTTCTTC.

The chain is built from TRBV29-1 and TRBJ1-2; D might be TRBD1 (5 bases). The germline CDR1 and CDR2 sequences are SQVTM and ANQGSEA. The CDR3 has 12 amino acids. V gave up 5 bases and J gave up 8 bases, with 15 bases separating them. As DNA, the CDR3 is TGCAGCGTTAAGACAGAGCTCCGGGGCTACACCTTC. The encoded protein is CSVKTELRGYTF.

The J gene is TRBJ2-1, the V gene TRBV10-3; D assignment may be TRBD1 or TRBD2 (5 bases each). This CDR3 is 11 amino acids long. From germline, CDR1 is ENHRY and CDR2 SYGVKD. CDR3 sequence (DNA): TGTAGGGGCGGGCCGCTGAATGAGCAGTTCTTC. It codes for CRGGPLNEQFF.

In nucleotides, the CDR3 is TGTGCCAGCAGTTCATCCGGGACAACTACTTCCTACGAGCAGTACTTC. It encodes CASSSSGTTTSYEQYF. The chain recombines TRBV12-3 or TRBV12-4 with TRBJ2-7, with D possibly being TRBD1 (6 bases). V was pared by 4 bases and J by 1 base, with 17 bases between. This CDR3 is 16 amino acids long.